This T cell receptor beta chain was retrieved from a study of identical twins. V lost 7 bases to trimming and J lost 0 bases; unmatched junction nucleotides: 9. The CDR3 extends over 17 amino acids. The germline V gene encodes CDR1 MNHEY and CDR2 SMNVEV (reference sequence). A universal primer site was created by template switching, with the cDNA bearing unique molecular identifiers. TCRdb re-called the 5' RACE reads with MiXCR, one entry per CDR3 protein. The sample carries 200,000 to 300,000 distinct CDR3 sequences, about 7% recorded once. This clonotype was found many times. These same records also appear under a second study, on yellow fever vaccine responses in identical twins.

The rearrangement links TRBV27 to TRBJ2-1, with TRBD2 identical over 10 bases. The sequencing sample was made of memory (CD45RO+) T cells sorted from blood. This clonotype originated in a woman aged 18 to 35 in good health. This CDR3 reads CASKPSGGFSSYNEQFF. The CDR3 nucleotides read TGTGCCAGCAAACCTAGCGGGGGTTTTAGCTCCTACAATGAGCAGTTCTTC.